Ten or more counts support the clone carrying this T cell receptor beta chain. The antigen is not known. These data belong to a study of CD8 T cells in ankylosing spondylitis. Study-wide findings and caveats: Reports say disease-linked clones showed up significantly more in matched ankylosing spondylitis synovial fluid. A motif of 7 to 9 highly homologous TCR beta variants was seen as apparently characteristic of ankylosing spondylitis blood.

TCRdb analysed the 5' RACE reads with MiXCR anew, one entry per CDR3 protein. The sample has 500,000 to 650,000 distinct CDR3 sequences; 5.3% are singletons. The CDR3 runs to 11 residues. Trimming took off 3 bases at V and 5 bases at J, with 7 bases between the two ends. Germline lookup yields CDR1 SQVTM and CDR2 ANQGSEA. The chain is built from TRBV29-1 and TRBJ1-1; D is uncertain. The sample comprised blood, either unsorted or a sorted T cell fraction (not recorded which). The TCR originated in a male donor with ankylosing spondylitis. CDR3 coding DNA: TGCAGCGTTGAGTGGGGAACTGAAGCTTTCTTT. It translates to CSVEWGTEAFF.